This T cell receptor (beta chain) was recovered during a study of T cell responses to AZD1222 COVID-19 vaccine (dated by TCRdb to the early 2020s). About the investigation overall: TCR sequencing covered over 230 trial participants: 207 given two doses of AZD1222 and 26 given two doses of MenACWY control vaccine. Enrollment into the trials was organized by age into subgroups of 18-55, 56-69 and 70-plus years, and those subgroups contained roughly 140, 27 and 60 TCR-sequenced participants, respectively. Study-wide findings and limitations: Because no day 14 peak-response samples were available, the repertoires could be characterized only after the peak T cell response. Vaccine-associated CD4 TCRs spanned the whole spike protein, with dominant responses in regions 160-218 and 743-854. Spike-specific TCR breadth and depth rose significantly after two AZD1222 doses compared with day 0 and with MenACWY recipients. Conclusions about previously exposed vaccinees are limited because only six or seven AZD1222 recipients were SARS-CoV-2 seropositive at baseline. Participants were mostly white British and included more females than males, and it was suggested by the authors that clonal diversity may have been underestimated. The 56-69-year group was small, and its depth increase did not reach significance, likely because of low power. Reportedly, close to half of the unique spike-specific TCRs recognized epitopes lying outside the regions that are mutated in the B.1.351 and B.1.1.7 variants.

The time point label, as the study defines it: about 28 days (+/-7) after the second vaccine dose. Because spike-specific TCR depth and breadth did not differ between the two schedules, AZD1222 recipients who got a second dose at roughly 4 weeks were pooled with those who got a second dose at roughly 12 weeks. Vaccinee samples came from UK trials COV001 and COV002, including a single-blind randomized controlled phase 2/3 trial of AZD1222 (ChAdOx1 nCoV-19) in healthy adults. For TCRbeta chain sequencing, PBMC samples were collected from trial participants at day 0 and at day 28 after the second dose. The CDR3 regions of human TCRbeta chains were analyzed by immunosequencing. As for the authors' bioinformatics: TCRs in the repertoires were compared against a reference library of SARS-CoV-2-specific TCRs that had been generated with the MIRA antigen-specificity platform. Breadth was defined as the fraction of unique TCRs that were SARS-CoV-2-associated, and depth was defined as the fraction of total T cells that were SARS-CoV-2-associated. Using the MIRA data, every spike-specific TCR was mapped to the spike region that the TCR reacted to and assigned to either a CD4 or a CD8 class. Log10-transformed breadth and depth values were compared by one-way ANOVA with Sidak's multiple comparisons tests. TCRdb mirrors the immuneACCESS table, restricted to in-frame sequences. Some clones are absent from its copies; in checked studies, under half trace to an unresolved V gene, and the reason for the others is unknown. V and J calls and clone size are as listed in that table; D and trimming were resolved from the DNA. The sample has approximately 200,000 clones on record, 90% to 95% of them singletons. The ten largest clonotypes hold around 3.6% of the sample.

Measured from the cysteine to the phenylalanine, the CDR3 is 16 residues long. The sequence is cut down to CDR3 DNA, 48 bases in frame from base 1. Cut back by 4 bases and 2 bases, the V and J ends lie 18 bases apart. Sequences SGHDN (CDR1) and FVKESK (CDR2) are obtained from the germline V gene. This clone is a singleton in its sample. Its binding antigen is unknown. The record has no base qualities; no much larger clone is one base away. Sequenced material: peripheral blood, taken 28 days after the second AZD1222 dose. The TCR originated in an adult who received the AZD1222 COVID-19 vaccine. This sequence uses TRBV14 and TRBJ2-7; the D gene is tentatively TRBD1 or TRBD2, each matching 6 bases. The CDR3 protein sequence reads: CASSRATGGYTYEQYF. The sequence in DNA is TGTGCCAGCAGCCGAGCGACCGGGGGCTACACCTACGAGCAGTACTTC.